The sample holds one count of the clone carrying this T cell receptor beta chain. Antigen unknown. Assay used: immunoSEQ multiplex PCR; TCRdb lists only in-frame clones, some missing. The sample lists about 95,000 clones, over 65% seen once, with around 2.9% in the top ten. The data were obtained in a study of glioma-infiltrating T cells after dendritic cell vaccination. Study details: At biweekly intervals, patients got three intradermal dendritic cell vaccine injections.

Whole-study findings and limits: Higher TCR clonality did not directly relate to longer survival.

V was cut by 5 bases and J by 7 bases, with 9 bases left in between. The V gene's germline CDR1 is SGHNT and CDR2 YENEEA. The CDR3 contains 13 residues. This receptor was obtained from a human donor with glioblastoma. The starting material was blood, obtained before dendritic cell vaccination. The rearrangement uses TRBV11-3 and TRBJ1-6; D gene unclear. CDR3 in amino acids: CASSRTQNSPLHF. Written as DNA, the CDR3 is TGTGCCAGCAGCCGCACACAGAATTCACCCCTCCACTTT.